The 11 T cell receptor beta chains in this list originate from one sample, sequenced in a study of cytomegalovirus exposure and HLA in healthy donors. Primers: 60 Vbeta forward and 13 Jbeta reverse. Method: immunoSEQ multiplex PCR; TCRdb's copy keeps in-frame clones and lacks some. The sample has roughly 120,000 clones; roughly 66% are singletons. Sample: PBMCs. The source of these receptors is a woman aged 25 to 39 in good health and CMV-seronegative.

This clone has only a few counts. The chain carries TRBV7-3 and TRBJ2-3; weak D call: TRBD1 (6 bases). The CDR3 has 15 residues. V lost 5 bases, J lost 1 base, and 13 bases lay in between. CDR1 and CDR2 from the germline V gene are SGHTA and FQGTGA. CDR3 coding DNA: TGTGCCAGCAGCGAACAGGGTAGCGGCACAGATACGCAGTATTTT. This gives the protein CASSEQGSGTDTQYF.

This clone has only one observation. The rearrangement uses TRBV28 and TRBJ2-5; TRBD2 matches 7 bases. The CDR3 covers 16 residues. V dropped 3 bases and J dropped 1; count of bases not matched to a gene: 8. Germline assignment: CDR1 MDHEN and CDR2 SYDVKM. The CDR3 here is CASSFRGRALQETQYF. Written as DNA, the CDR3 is TGTGCCAGCAGTTTTAGAGGGAGGGCCCTCCAAGAGACCCAGTACTTC.

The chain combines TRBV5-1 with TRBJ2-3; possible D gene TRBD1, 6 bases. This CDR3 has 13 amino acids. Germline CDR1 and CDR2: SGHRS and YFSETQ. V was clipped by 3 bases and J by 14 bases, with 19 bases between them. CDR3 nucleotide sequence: TGCGCCAGCAGCTCCTCGGACAGCTCAAGCCTGTATTTT. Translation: CASSSSDSSSLYF.

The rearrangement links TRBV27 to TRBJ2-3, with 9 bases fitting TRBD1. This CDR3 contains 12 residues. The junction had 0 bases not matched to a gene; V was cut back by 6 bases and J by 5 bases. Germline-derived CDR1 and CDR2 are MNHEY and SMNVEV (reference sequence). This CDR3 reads CASRTGGDTQYF. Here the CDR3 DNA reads TGTGCCAGCAGGACAGGGGGAGATACGCAGTATTTT.

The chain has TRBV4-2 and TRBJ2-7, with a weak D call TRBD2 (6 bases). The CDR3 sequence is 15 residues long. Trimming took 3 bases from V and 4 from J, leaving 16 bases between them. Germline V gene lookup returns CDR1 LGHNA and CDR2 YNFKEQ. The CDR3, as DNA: TGTGCCAGCAGCCACGCCGGGACTGAACCTTACGAGCAGTACTTC. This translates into CASSHAGTEPYEQYF.

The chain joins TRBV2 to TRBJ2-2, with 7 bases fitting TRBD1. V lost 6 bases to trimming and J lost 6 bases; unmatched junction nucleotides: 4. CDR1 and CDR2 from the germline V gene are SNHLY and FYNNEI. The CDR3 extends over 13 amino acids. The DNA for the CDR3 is TGTGCCAGCAGAACAGGGGTTCCCGGGGAGCTGTTTTTT. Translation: CASRTGVPGELFF.

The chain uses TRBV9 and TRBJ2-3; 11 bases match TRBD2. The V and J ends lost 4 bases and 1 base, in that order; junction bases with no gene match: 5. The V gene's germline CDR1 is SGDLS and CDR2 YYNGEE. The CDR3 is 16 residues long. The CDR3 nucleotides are TGTGCCAGCAGCCCCGGGACTAGCGGAGGCACAGATACGCAGTATTTT. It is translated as CASSPGTSGGTDTQYF. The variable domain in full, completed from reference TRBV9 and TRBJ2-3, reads DSGVTQTPKHLITATGQRVTLRCSPRSGDLSVYWYQQSLDQGLQFLIQYYNGEERAKGNILERFSAQQFPDLHSELNLSSLELGDSALYFCASSPGTSGGTDTQYFGPGTRLTVL.

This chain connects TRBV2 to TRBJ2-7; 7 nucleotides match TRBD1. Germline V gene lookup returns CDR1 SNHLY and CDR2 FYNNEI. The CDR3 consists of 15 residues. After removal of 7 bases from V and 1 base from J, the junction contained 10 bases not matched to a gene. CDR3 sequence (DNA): TGTGCCAGCAAAGCAGGACAGGCCGTATCCTACGAGCAGTACTTC. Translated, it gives CASKAGQAVSYEQYF. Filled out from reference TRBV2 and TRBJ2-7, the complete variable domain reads EPEVTQTPSHQVTQMGQEVILRCVPISNHLYFYWYRQILGQKVEFLVSFYNNEISEKSEIFDDQFSVERPDGSNFTLKIRSTKLEDSAMYFCASKAGQAVSYEQYFGPGTRLTVT.

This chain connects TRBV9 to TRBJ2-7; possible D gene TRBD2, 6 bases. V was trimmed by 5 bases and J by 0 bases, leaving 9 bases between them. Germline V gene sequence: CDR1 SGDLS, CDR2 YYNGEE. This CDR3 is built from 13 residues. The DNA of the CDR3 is TGTGCCAGCAGTAGGCGGGACTCCTACGAGCAGTACTTC. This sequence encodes CASSRRDSYEQYF. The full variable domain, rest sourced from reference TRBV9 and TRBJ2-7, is DSGVTQTPKHLITATGQRVTLRCSPRSGDLSVYWYQQSLDQGLQFLIQYYNGEERAKGNILERFSAQQFPDLHSELNLSSLELGDSALYFCASSRRDSYEQYFGPGTRLTVT.

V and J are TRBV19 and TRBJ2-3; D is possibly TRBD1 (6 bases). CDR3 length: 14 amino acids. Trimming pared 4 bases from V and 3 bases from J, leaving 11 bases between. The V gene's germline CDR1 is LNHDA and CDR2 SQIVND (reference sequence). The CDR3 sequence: CASSTTGYTDTQYF. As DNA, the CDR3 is TGTGCCAGTAGTACCACAGGGTATACAGATACGCAGTATTTT. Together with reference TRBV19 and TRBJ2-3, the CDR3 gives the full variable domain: DGGITQSPKYLFRKEGQNVTLSCEQNLNHDAMYWYRQDPGQGLRLIYYSQIVNDFQKGDIAEGYSVSREKKESFPLTVTSAQKNPTAFYLCASSTTGYTDTQYFGPGTRLTVL.

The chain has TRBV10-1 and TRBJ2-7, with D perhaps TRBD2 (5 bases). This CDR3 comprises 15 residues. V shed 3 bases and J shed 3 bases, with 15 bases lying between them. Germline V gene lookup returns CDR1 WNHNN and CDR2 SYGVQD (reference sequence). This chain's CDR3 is CASSDVGLNGYEQYF. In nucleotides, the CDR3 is TGCGCCAGCAGTGATGTTGGACTGAATGGCTACGAGCAGTACTTC.